Shown below are 27 T cell receptor beta chains from a single sample sequenced in a study of blood T cell repertoires in COVID-19. Here immunoSEQ multiplex PCR was the method, and the copy in TCRdb shows in-frame clones only, minus some. Among 100,000 to 150,000 clones listed, roughly 80% were seen once. The sample was peripheral blood. Every receptor here comes from a man at least 80 years old with COVID-19, enrolled during active disease.

The gene calls are TRBV24-1 and TRBJ1-2; the D is unclear. Germline V CDR1 and CDR2: KGHDR, SFDVKD. The CDR3 contains 14 residues. Trimming removed 5 bases from V and 7 bases from J, with 16 bases in between. CDR3: CATSGHGVASGYTF. The CDR3 nucleotides are TGTGCCACCAGTGGTCACGGAGTCGCCTCTGGCTACACCTTC.

The CDR3 loop reads CASSPHDRGEQYF. The CDR3 DNA follows: TGTGCCAGCTCGCCCCACGACAGGGGCGAGCAGTACTTC. The rearrangement uses TRBV18 and TRBJ2-7; 8 bases agree with TRBD1. Germline CDR1 KGHSH, CDR2 LQKENI. With 6 bases clipped from V and 6 bases from J, the junction kept 7 bases outside the gene matches. The CDR3 loop spans 13 amino acids.

This clone showed up just a few times. The V gene is TRBV5-1, the J gene TRBJ2-1; D possibly corresponds to TRBD2 (6 bases). Trimming removed 4 bases at V and 4 bases at J, with 12 bases between. Germline values: CDR1 SGHRS, CDR2 YFSETQ. CDR3 length: 14 residues. The CDR3 here is CASSGGTEYNEQFF. Written as DNA, the CDR3 is TGCGCCAGCAGCGGGGGGACGGAATACAATGAGCAGTTCTTC. The variable domain in full, with the rest retrieved from reference TRBV5-1 and TRBJ2-1, is KAGVTQTPRYLIKTRGQQVTLSCSPISGHRSVSWYQQTPGQGLQFLFEYFSETQRNKGNFPGRFSGRQFSNSRSEMNVSTLELGDSALYLCASSGGTEYNEQFFGPGTRLTVL.

The chain uses TRBV7-2 and TRBJ2-7, with 11 bases identical to TRBD1. The CDR3 totals 16 residues. Germline CDR1 is SGHTA and CDR2 is FQGNSA. J lost 3 bases, V lost 5 bases, and 9 bases had no gene match. In DNA form, the CDR3 reads TGTGCCAGCAGCAAACTACCGGGACAGGGGGGCTACGAGCAGTACTTC. It translates to CASSKLPGQGGYEQYF.

The gene calls are TRBV7-9 and TRBJ1-1; perhaps TRBD1 as D (5 bases). The CDR3 totals 13 residues. The V and J ends lost 2 bases and 1 base respectively, with 5 bases between them. Germline V gene sequence: CDR1 SEHNR, CDR2 FQNEAQ (reference sequence). CDR3 loop: CASSLRGNTEAFF. DNA of the CDR3: TGTGCCAGCAGCTTAAGGGGGAACACTGAAGCTTTCTTT.

J is TRBJ2-4 and V is TRBV24-1; 7 bases agree with TRBD1. CDR3 size: 13 residues. Germline trimming cut 7 bases from V and 9 bases from J; bases unmatched to any gene: 8. Germline V gene data show CDR1 as KGHDR and CDR2 as SFDVKD. CDR3 loop: CATRDNRGIIQYF. The CDR3 coding sequence is TGTGCCACCAGGGATAACAGGGGAATCATTCAGTACTTC.

The chain carries TRBV11-3 and TRBJ1-1; D is undetermined. The CDR3 contains 13 residues. In germline, CDR1 is SGHNT, CDR2 YENEEA. The V end was cut by 11 bases, the J end by 14 bases, with 27 bases between. CDR3 sequence (DNA): TGTGCCTCCAAGCTTAGTACCCCCCCCCGAGGGTTCTTT. Encoded protein: CASKLSTPPRGFF.

The chain links TRBV7-9 to TRBJ1-1, with D perhaps TRBD1 (5 bases). The CDR3 is 13 residues long. Germline V gene data show CDR1 as SEHNR and CDR2 as FQNEAQ (reference sequence). The ends were cut back, 6 bases at V and 1 base at J, with 9 bases in the middle. The chain's CDR3 is CASRDGQNTEAFF. The DNA for the CDR3 is TGTGCCAGCAGGGATGGACAGAACACTGAAGCTTTCTTT.

This chain uses TRBV24-1 with TRBJ2-5, with a possible D match to TRBD2 (5 bases). The CDR3 covers 14 residues. V gave up 4 bases and J gave up 0 bases, with 8 bases separating them. CDR1 and CDR2 (germline): KGHDR, SFDVKD. The CDR3 DNA is TGTGCCACCAGTGACCCGACTAACCAAGAGACCCAGTACTTC. Protein sequence: CATSDPTNQETQYF.

The sample holds one count of this clone. The CDR3 spells CASQLAGAETQYF. In DNA, the CDR3 is TGTGCCAGCCAGCTAGCGGGAGCAGAGACCCAGTACTTC. This chain connects TRBV2 to TRBJ2-5; TRBD2 matches at 10 bases. Germline CDR1 is SNHLY and CDR2 is FYNNEI. CDR3 length: 13 amino acids. The ends lost 8 bases at V and 4 bases at J; junction bases unmatched: 4.

This clone was found a few times. J is TRBJ2-7 and V is TRBV7-9, with 10 nucleotides matching TRBD2. The J segment lost 4 bases and the V segment lost 1 base, leaving 7 bases of the junction unmatched. The CDR3 sequence is 16 residues long. Germline CDR1 SEHNR, CDR2 FQNEAQ (reference sequence). In nucleotides, the CDR3 is TGTGCCAGCAGCTTAGGCCTAGCGGGAGTTCTATACGAGCAGTACTTC. The encoded protein is CASSLGLAGVLYEQYF.

This rearrangement joins TRBV28 to TRBJ2-5, with D tentatively TRBD2 (6 bases). CDR1 and CDR2 from the germline V gene are MDHEN and SYDVKM. CDR3 length: 13 amino acids. Deletions cut 7 bases from V and 2 bases from J, with 11 bases between. CDR3 amino acids: CASMLALQETQYF. In DNA form, the CDR3 reads TGTGCCAGCATGCTAGCGTTACAAGAGACCCAGTACTTC.

Note on this clone: Relative to the germline gene, one junction end is altered; a read error may explain this. The rearrangement joins TRBV11-2 to TRBJ2-3; tentatively, D is TRBD2 (5 bases). The CDR3 is 15 residues long. CDR1 is SGHAT, CDR2 FQNNGV, per germline. CDR3 loop: CASSLVDASIDTQYF. The CDR3 DNA follows: TGTGCCAGCAGCTTAGTTGACGCTAGCATAGATACGCAGTATTTT.

The chain carries TRBV28 and TRBJ1-2; 9 bases agree with TRBD1. Germline V CDR1 and CDR2: MDHEN, SYDVKM. V dropped 6 bases and J dropped 4; count of bases not matched to a gene: 9. The CDR3 runs 15 residues. In nucleotides, the CDR3 is TGTGCCAGCAGACCCACCGGACAGGGGAGCTATGGCTACACCTTC. Amino acid sequence: CASRPTGQGSYGYTF.

The chain is built from TRBV3-1 (or the pseudogene TRBV3-2) and TRBJ2-7; 11 bases agree with TRBD2. J lost 3 bases, V lost 2 bases, and 3 bases had no gene match. The germline CDR1 and CDR2 sequences are LGHDT and YNNKEL (reference sequence). The CDR3 covers 15 residues. As DNA, the CDR3 is TGTGCCAGCAGCCAACCCGGGACTAGCGGCTACGAGCAGTACTTC. Encoded protein: CASSQPGTSGYEQYF.

This clone was observed many times. The CDR3 sequence is CASSQDPVDSGRGYEQYF. CDR3 DNA: TGCGCCAGCAGCCAAGACCCCGTCGATAGCGGGAGAGGCTACGAGCAGTACTTC. The gene calls are TRBV4-1 and TRBJ2-7, with TRBD2 identical over 9 bases. V lost 0 bases, J lost 3 bases, and 12 bases stayed unmatched. This CDR3 has 18 amino acids. The germline CDR1 and CDR2 sequences are MGHRA and YSYEKL.

J is TRBJ1-1 and V is TRBV28; no clear D. The V end lost 9 bases, the J end lost 0 bases, and 5 bases lay between the germline ends. The germline CDR1 and CDR2 sequences are MDHEN and SYDVKM. The CDR3 is 11 amino acids. The CDR3 nucleotides read TGTGCCAGTTTCGTGAACACTGAAGCTTTCTTT. It specifies CASFVNTEAFF.

The chain combines TRBV28 with TRBJ1-2; D is unclear. Germline lookup yields CDR1 MDHEN and CDR2 SYDVKM. The V end lost 8 bases, the J end lost 1 base, and 8 bases lay between the germline ends. This CDR3 is built from 12 residues. The CDR3 DNA follows: TGTGCCAGCCTCGCCAGTAACTATGGCTACACCTTC. This sequence encodes CASLASNYGYTF.

This chain uses TRBV7-6 with TRBJ1-6; the D is unclear. V was shortened by 2 bases and J by 10 bases, with 9 bases between the two germline ends. The CDR3 is 13 residues long. CDR1 is SGHVS, CDR2 FNYEAQ, per germline. The CDR3 coding sequence is TGTGCCAGCAGCTTATTACGAGGGTCACCCCTCCACTTT. Translated, it gives CASSLLRGSPLHF.

The chain joins TRBV10-3 to TRBJ2-7; 7 bases fit TRBD1. This CDR3 contains 12 residues. Looked up from germline, CDR1 is ENHRY and CDR2 is SYGVKD. J gave up 6 bases and V 5 bases, and 4 bases lay outside the gene matches. The CDR3 spells CAISRQGSEQYF. The DNA of the CDR3 is TGTGCCATCAGTAGACAGGGTTCCGAGCAGTACTTC.

The V call is TRBV11-2, the J call TRBJ2-5, with 13 positions matching TRBD2. The CDR3 is 15 residues long. Germline loops: CDR1 SGHAT, CDR2 FQNNGV. Trimming cost V 5 bases and J 3 bases; bases outside gene matches: 3. The CDR3 spells CASSDGTSGEETQYF. DNA of the CDR3: TGTGCCAGCAGCGATGGGACTAGCGGGGAAGAGACCCAGTACTTC.

This chain joins TRBV28 and TRBJ1-5; D possibly corresponds to TRBD1 (5 bases). The CDR3 totals 16 residues. CDR1 and CDR2 from the germline V gene are MDHEN and SYDVKM. V gave up 0 bases and J gave up 1 base, with 10 bases separating them. DNA for the CDR3: TGTGCCAGCAGTTTATGGGGACTCGGGAGCAATCAGCCCCAGCATTTT. Amino acid sequence: CASSLWGLGSNQPQHF. The full variable domain, completed using reference TRBV28 and TRBJ1-5, is DVKVTQSSRYLVKRTGEKVFLECVQDMDHENMFWYRQDPGLGLRLIYFSYDVKMKEKGDIPEGYSVSREKKERFSLILESASTNQTSMYLCASSLWGLGSNQPQHFGDGTRLSIL.

This clone was recorded once. J is TRBJ1-5 and V is TRBV28; D might be TRBD1 (5 bases). The CDR3 length is 16 residues. The V gene's germline CDR1 is MDHEN and CDR2 SYDVKM. V gave up 5 bases and J gave up 7 bases, with 21 bases separating them. CDR3 nucleotide sequence: TGTGCCAGCAGTCCAGTTGTAGACAGTTCAGGACAGCCCCAGCATTTT. It specifies CASSPVVDSSGQPQHF.

The chain employs TRBV6-2 or TRBV6-3 and TRBJ2-1, with unresolved D. In germline, CDR1 is MNHEY, CDR2 SVGEGT. The CDR3 loop spans 12 amino acids. V was cut by 5 bases and J by 5 bases, with 7 bases left in between. CDR3 coding DNA: TGTGCCAGCAGTGGGCTCGACAATGAGCAGTTCTTC. Protein sequence: CASSGLDNEQFF.

Of note for this clone: This may stem from a read error, because a much larger clone lies one nucleotide away. The chain carries TRBV13 and TRBJ2-7; no definite D call. Germline assignment: CDR1 PRHDT and CDR2 FYEKMQ (reference sequence). Trimming took 4 bases from V and 4 from J, leaving 5 bases between them. The CDR3 covers 11 residues. As DNA, the CDR3 is TGTGCCAGCAGCTCCCGGTACGAGCAGTACTTC. Amino acids: CASSSRYEQYF.

The chain joins TRBV6-5 to TRBJ2-7; 11 bases fit TRBD2. CDR3 length: 15 residues. V shed 5 bases and J 1 base; nucleotides not matched to a gene: 4. Germline V CDR1 and CDR2: MNHEY, SVGAGI. CDR3 nucleotides: TGTGCCAGCAGTCCTGGGACTAGCGGTTCCTACGAGCAGTACTTC. Amino acids: CASSPGTSGSYEQYF.

This chain uses TRBV28 with TRBJ1-2, with D perhaps matching TRBD1 (6 bases). The CDR3 loop spans 13 amino acids. V was clipped by 6 bases and J by 8 bases, with 16 bases between them. Germline CDR1 is MDHEN and CDR2 is SYDVKM. CDR3 loop: CASRIQGLEGYTF. CDR3 bases: TGTGCCAGCAGGATACAGGGTTTGGAAGGCTACACCTTC.